This T cell receptor (beta chain) was found in a study of CD8+CD57+ T cells in acquired aplastic anemia. Study in general: CD4+ and CD8+ cells, once sorted, gave DNA averaging about 3 ug.

CDR3 size: 16 residues. V lost 4 bases and J lost 2; bases outside the gene matches: 8. Germline V gives CDR1 SGDLS, CDR2 YYNGEE. Whoever was chosen for sequencing had shown CD8+CD57+ cell expansion by flow cytometry. The sample holds many counts of this clonotype. TCR beta VDJ and CDR3 profiles were obtained from a genomic DNA template. One entry per CDR3 protein results from TCRdb running MiXCR on the reads. The table includes 210,000 or so distinct CDR3 sequences, roughly 50% detected once. The sequencing sample was made of sorted CD4+, CD8+, or CD8+CD57+ T cells (not recorded which) from PBMCs. The receptor was derived from a human donor with aplastic anemia. J is TRBJ1-5 and V is TRBV9, with 8 nucleotides matching TRBD1. The CDR3 is CASSPPDRDGNQPQHF. The CDR3 bases are TGTGCCAGCAGCCCTCCGGACAGGGACGGCAATCAGCCCCAGCATTTT.